This TCR beta chain was documented in a study of T cell responses to AZD1222 COVID-19 vaccine. Study-level findings and limits: Regions 160-218 and 743-854 held dominance among vaccine-associated CD4 TCRs, which spanned spike. Clonal diversity was possibly underestimated; the donors were predominantly white British and more often female. Baseline serostatus was positive in only a handful of AZD1222 recipients.

Concerning this clone itself: The antigen remains unidentified.

Some clones are missing from TCRdb's copy, which holds only in-frame ones; the method was immunoSEQ multiplex PCR. This sample yields 100,000 to 150,000 clones, of which more than 70% are seen a single time; roughly an eighth belongs to the top ten. The CDR3 length is 15 residues. V lost 2 bases and J lost 6; bases outside the gene matches: 8. Germline V gene sequence: CDR1 SQVTM, CDR2 ANQGSEA. The chain recombines TRBV29-1 with TRBJ2-3, with 10 positions matching TRBD2. This TCR was sampled from an adult in good health. The sequenced sample was peripheral blood, obtained on day 0 of AZD1222 vaccination. CDR3 protein: CSVERTSGTLDTQYF. In DNA, the CDR3 is TGCAGCGTTGAAAGGACTAGCGGCACCTTGGATACGCAGTATTTT.